This record looks at one T cell receptor (beta chain) sequence and its context. The sample originates from a study of early T cells in non-severe SARS-CoV-2 infection. Researchers attached unique molecular identifiers to individual cDNA molecules. Each CDR3 protein gets one entry after TCRdb re-called the 5' RACE reads with MiXCR. Among around 80,000 distinct CDR3 sequences listed, about 12% were seen once. V lost 3 bases to trimming and J lost 0 bases, with 10 bases between them. Looked up from germline, CDR1 is MDHEN and CDR2 is SYDVKM. The CDR3 covers 15 residues. Source material: whole blood. This TCR came from an adult who was a healthcare worker with PCR-confirmed SARS-CoV-2 infection or an uninfected control (not recorded which). V is TRBV28 and J is TRBJ2-3, with TRBD2 as a possible D gene (5 bases). The CDR3 DNA reads TGTGCCAGCAGTTTCCTCCGGACTAGCACAGATACGCAGTATTTT. It encodes CASSFLRTSTDTQYF.